The 18 T cell receptor beta chains reported below all come from one sample, sequenced in a study of cytomegalovirus exposure and HLA in healthy donors. TCRdb's table, derived via immunoSEQ multiplex PCR, lists solely in-frame clones and lacks some. The repertoire consists of 150,000 or so clones, with approximately 90% occurring once and the leading ten covering about 6.7%. Sequenced material: PBMCs. Every receptor here comes from a woman aged 25 to 45 in good health and CMV-seropositive.

A single count supports this clone. The CDR3 nucleotides read TGTGCCAGCAGACAAGCCGGGAAGGCTGGAAACACCATATATTTT. Translated: CASRQAGKAGNTIYF. This chain joins TRBV7-6 and TRBJ1-3; no clear D gene. Between the trimmed V and J ends, which lost 6 bases and 2 bases, there was a span of 14 bases. CDR1 SGHVS and CDR2 FNYEAQ come from the germline V gene. The CDR3 runs 15 residues.

This clone appeared a single time. The chain joins TRBV28 to TRBJ1-1; possible D gene TRBD1, 5 bases. Germline V gives CDR1 MDHEN, CDR2 SYDVKM. The CDR3 is 12 residues long. Between the trimmed V and J ends, which lost 6 bases and 4 bases, there was a span of 9 bases. The CDR3 sequence is CASSAGITEAFF. As DNA, the CDR3 is TGTGCCAGCAGCGCAGGGATCACTGAAGCTTTCTTT.

This CDR3 reads CASKGQANTEAFF. CDR3 bases: TGTGCCAGCAAGGGACAGGCGAACACTGAAGCTTTCTTT. J is TRBJ1-1 and V is TRBV2; TRBD1 matches 8 bases. Germline assignment: CDR1 SNHLY and CDR2 FYNNEI. CDR3 length: 13 residues. V shed 7 bases and J 1 base; nucleotides not matched to a gene: 2.

This clone was detected only once. This sequence joins TRBV5-1 and TRBJ1-1; a weak D match, TRBD1 (5 bases). The CDR3 totals 13 residues. Germline lookup yields CDR1 SGHRS and CDR2 YFSETQ. V was trimmed by 5 bases and J by 3 bases, leaving 11 bases between them. The CDR3: CASSTLGDTEAFF. In DNA, the CDR3 is TGCGCCAGCAGTACGTTAGGGGACACTGAAGCTTTCTTT.

The chain recombines TRBV6-5 with TRBJ2-7; the match to TRBD1 covers 9 bases. Germline values: CDR1 MNHEY, CDR2 SVGAGI. The CDR3 sequence is 15 residues long. Trimming removed 5 bases from V and 2 bases from J; junction bases left unmatched: 7. The CDR3 DNA sequence: TGTGCCAGCAGTCCCGGGACAGGGTATCCCTACGAGCAGTACTTC. This sequence encodes CASSPGTGYPYEQYF.

This chain uses TRBV7-9 with TRBJ1-4, with 8 nucleotides matching TRBD1. V was clipped by 4 bases and J by 4 bases; unmatched bases: 2. CDR1 and CDR2 (germline): SEHNR, FQNEAQ (reference sequence). The CDR3 runs to 14 residues. CDR3 sequence: CASSSGQGNEKLFF. CDR3 DNA sequence: TGTGCCAGCAGCTCCGGACAGGGTAATGAAAAACTGTTTTTT.

The chain recombines TRBV28 with TRBJ2-7; 13 bases match TRBD2. Germline CDR1 MDHEN, CDR2 SYDVKM. Trimming cost V 7 bases and J 5 bases; bases outside gene matches: 8. This CDR3 region has 15 residues. CDR3 protein: CASIKGTSGIDEQYF. DNA for the CDR3: TGTGCCAGCATCAAAGGGACTAGCGGGATTGACGAGCAGTACTTC.

The V and J genes are TRBV7-6 and TRBJ2-1, with TRBD2 matching 10 bases. J was trimmed by 4 bases and V by 0 bases; bases with no gene match: 3. This CDR3 has 16 residues. Germline V gene sequence: CDR1 SGHVS, CDR2 FNYEAQ. CDR3 sequence reads: CASSLAGLAPYNEQFF. In DNA, the CDR3 is TGTGCCAGCAGCTTAGCGGGACTAGCGCCTTACAATGAGCAGTTCTTC.

V usage is TRBV2 and J usage is TRBJ1-6; no definite D call. Per germline, CDR1 SNHLY and CDR2 FYNNEI. The length of the CDR3 is 14 residues. V was clipped by 7 bases and J by 7 bases, with 14 bases between them. CDR3: CASNMQAKNSPLHF. CDR3 bases: TGTGCCAGCAATATGCAGGCGAAGAATTCACCCCTCCACTTT.

The chain combines TRBV4-1 with TRBJ1-2, with a tentative D call TRBD1 (6 bases). V was cut by 0 bases and J by 7 bases, with 12 bases left in between. CDR3 length: 14 amino acids. The germline CDR1 and CDR2 sequences are MGHRA and YSYEKL. The CDR3 DNA reads TGCGCCAGCAGCCAAGATGAGGGGGGGACTGGCTACACCTTC. Its protein is CASSQDEGGTGYTF.

J is TRBJ2-2 and V is TRBV6-5; 8 bases match TRBD2. Trimming took 2 bases from V and 6 from J; bases not matched to a gene: 5. Germline V CDR1 and CDR2: MNHEY, SVGAGI. This CDR3 has 15 residues. The CDR3 region is CASSYQFGRAGELFF. DNA for the CDR3: TGTGCCAGCAGTTACCAGTTCGGGAGGGCCGGGGAGCTGTTTTTT.

V gene TRBV19 combines with J gene TRBJ2-7; 9 positions match TRBD1. V dropped 5 bases and J dropped 3; count of bases not matched to a gene: 5. The V gene's germline CDR1 is LNHDA and CDR2 SQIVND (reference sequence). The CDR3 is made up of 14 amino acids. The CDR3 sequence is CASSPGQGIYEQYF. The DNA of the CDR3 is TGTGCCAGTAGTCCCGGACAGGGGATCTACGAGCAGTACTTC.

This clone has just one count. This chain connects TRBV5-1 to TRBJ2-3, with 8 bases matching TRBD1. CDR1 and CDR2 (germline): SGHRS, YFSETQ. This CDR3 contains 19 residues. V gave up 3 bases and J gave up 0 bases; unmatched junction bases: 15. The CDR3 sequence is CASSSHGDRRRTSTDTQYF. The CDR3 DNA follows: TGCGCCAGCAGCTCACATGGGGACAGGCGCCGAACTAGCACAGATACGCAGTATTTT. Full variable domain (outside the CDR3, taken from reference TRBV5-1 and TRBJ2-3): KAGVTQTPRYLIKTRGQQVTLSCSPISGHRSVSWYQQTPGQGLQFLFEYFSETQRNKGNFPGRFSGRQFSNSRSEMNVSTLELGDSALYLCASSSHGDRRRTSTDTQYFGPGTRLTVL.

This clone has more than one count but fewer than ten. The genes are TRBV2 and TRBJ1-3; D unclear. The CDR3 spans 14 residues. Trimming left V 6 bases short and J 4 bases short, with 13 bases between. Germline lookup yields CDR1 SNHLY and CDR2 FYNNEI. For the CDR3, the DNA is TGTGCCAGCAGCCAAGAAACTAGAGGAAACACCATATATTTT. This gives the protein CASSQETRGNTIYF.

This chain uses TRBV2 with TRBJ1-6; 11 positions agree with TRBD1. The trim removed 6 bases at V and 11 bases at J, leaving 3 bases unmatched. In germline, CDR1 is SNHLY, CDR2 FYNNEI. The CDR3 consists of 13 residues. Here the CDR3 reads CASRGQGGAPLHF. The CDR3, as DNA: TGTGCCAGCAGGGGACAGGGGGGAGCACCCCTCCACTTT. Combining the CDR3 with reference TRBV2 and TRBJ1-6 gives the whole variable domain EPEVTQTPSHQVTQMGQEVILRCVPISNHLYFYWYRQILGQKVEFLVSFYNNEISEKSEIFDDQFSVERPDGSNFTLKIRSTKLEDSAMYFCASRGQGGAPLHFGNGTRLTVT.

The chain carries TRBV29-1 and TRBJ2-1; a weak D match, TRBD2 (6 bases). Between the trimmed V and J ends, which lost 3 bases and 4 bases, there was a span of 25 bases. Germline lookup yields CDR1 SQVTM and CDR2 ANQGSEA. This CDR3 spans 18 amino acids. CDR3: CSVDYAGPAAGRYNEQFF. In DNA form, the CDR3 reads TGCAGCGTTGATTACGCGGGACCCGCCGCGGGACGTTACAATGAGCAGTTCTTC.

A single count supports this clone. The genes are TRBV28 and TRBJ1-4; D remains unclear. Per germline, CDR1 MDHEN and CDR2 SYDVKM. V was cut by 3 bases and J by 5 bases, with 10 bases left in between. The CDR3 is 14 residues long. CDR3 sequence: CASSFGGLNEKLFF. In DNA form, the CDR3 reads TGTGCCAGCAGTTTCGGAGGTTTAAATGAAAAACTGTTTTTT.

This chain links TRBV9 with TRBJ2-1; 10 nucleotides line up with TRBD2. With V trimmed by 3 bases and J by 6 bases, 6 bases remained unmatched. The CDR3 has 15 amino acids. The germline V gene has CDR1 SGDLS and CDR2 YYNGEE. Here the CDR3 DNA reads TGTGCCAGCAGCGAAAGCGGGGGGGCTTTCAATGAGCAGTTCTTC. As protein: CASSESGGAFNEQFF.